This T cell receptor (beta chain) is drawn from a study of CD4 T cells in relation to SARS-CoV-2 and coronaviruses. Overall study context: ViraFEST: approximately 10-day antigen culture of PBMCs, then TCR beta CDR3 sequencing. The negative reference was HIV-1 Nef peptide pool or peptide-free culture. Notes on the study in general: The cross-reactivity analysis covered only spike protein, not other viral proteins. Each donor contributed either pre-pandemic or post-infection samples, not both.

This table comes from immunoSEQ multiplex PCR, and its TCRdb copy is limited to in-frame clones, with some not included. The table lists about 21,000 clones, approximately 82% of them singletons. As for this clone: Its antigen is not identified.

CD4+ T cells from unexposed donors were obtained before the COVID-19 pandemic (2011-2018). Isolation of CD4+ T cells took place after around eleven days in culture. V was trimmed by 3 bases and J by 4 bases, leaving 12 bases between them. The CDR3 has 13 residues. CDR1 and CDR2 from the germline V gene are GTSNPN and SVGIG (reference sequence). Sequencing was performed on CD4+ T cells from PBMCs, cultured in vitro. This TCR derives from a human donor in good health. V and J are TRBV30 and TRBJ2-5; D may match TRBD1 or TRBD2 (5 bases each). In DNA, the CDR3 is TGTGCCTGGAGGTCCGGGGCGGCAGAGACCCAGTACTTC. Protein product: CAWRSGAAETQYF.